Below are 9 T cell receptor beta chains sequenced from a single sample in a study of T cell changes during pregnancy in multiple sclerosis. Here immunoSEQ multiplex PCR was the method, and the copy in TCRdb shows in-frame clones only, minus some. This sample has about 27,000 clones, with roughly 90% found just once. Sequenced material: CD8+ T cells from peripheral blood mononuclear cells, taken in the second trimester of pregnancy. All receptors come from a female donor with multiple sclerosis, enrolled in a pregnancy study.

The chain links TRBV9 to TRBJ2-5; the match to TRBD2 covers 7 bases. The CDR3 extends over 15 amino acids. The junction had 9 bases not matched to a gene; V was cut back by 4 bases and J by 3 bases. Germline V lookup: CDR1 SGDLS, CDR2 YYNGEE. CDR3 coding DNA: TGTGCCAGCAGCTGGGGAGGGCGGTACGAAGAGACCCAGTACTTC. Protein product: CASSWGGRYEETQYF. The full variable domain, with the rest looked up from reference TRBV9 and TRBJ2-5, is DSGVTQTPKHLITATGQRVTLRCSPRSGDLSVYWYQQSLDQGLQFLIQYYNGEERAKGNILERFSAQQFPDLHSELNLSSLELGDSALYFCASSWGGRYEETQYFGPGTRLLVL.

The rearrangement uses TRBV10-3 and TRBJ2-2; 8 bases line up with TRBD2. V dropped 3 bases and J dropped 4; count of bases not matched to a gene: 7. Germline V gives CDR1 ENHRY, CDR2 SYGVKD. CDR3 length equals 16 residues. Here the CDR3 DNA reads TGTGCCATCAGTGACCCCGGGACTAGTGTCACCGGGGAGCTGTTTTTT. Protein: CAISDPGTSVTGELFF.

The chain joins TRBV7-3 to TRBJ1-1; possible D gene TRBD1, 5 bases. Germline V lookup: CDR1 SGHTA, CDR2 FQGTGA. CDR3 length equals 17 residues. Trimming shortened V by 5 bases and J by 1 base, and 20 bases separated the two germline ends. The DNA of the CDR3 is TGTGCCAGCAGCCCTGGCGGGGACTCTATCTGGAACACTGAAGCTTTCTTT. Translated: CASSPGGDSIWNTEAFF.

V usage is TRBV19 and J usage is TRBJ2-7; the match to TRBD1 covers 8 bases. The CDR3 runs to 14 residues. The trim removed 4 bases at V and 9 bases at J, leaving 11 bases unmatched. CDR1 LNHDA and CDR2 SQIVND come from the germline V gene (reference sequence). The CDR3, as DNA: TGTGCCAGTAGTACCCTCATGGAGGGGACAGGGCAGTACTTC. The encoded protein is CASSTLMEGTGQYF.

CDR3 loop: CACGDDRSNQPQHF. The CDR3 DNA follows: TGTGCCTGTGGGGATGACAGAAGCAATCAGCCCCAGCATTTT. The rearrangement uses TRBV7-9 and TRBJ1-5; a possible D gene is TRBD1 (5 bases). Germline V gives CDR1 SEHNR, CDR2 FQNEAQ (reference sequence). The CDR3 contains 14 residues. V was trimmed by 11 bases and J by 1 base, leaving 15 bases between them.

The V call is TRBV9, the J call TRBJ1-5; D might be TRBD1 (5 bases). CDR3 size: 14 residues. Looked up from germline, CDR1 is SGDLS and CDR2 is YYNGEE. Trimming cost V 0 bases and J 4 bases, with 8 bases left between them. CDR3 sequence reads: CASSVAGGNQPQHF. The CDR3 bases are TGTGCCAGCAGCGTAGCGGGGGGGAATCAGCCCCAGCATTTT. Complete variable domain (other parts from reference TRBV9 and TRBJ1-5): DSGVTQTPKHLITATGQRVTLRCSPRSGDLSVYWYQQSLDQGLQFLIQYYNGEERAKGNILERFSAQQFPDLHSELNLSSLELGDSALYFCASSVAGGNQPQHFGDGTRLSIL.

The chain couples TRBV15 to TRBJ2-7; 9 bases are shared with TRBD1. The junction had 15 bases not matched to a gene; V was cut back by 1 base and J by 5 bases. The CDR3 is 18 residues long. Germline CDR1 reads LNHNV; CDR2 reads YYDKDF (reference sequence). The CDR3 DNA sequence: TGTGCCACCAGCAGAGCTGGACAGGGGTTGAAAGTGAGAAACGAGCAGTACTTC. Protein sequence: CATSRAGQGLKVRNEQYF.

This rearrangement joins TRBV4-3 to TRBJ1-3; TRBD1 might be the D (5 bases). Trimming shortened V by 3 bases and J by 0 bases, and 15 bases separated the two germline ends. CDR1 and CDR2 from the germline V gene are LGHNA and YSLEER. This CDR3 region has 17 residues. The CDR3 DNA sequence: TGCGCCAGCAGCCATTCCGGGGGAGGGAGCTCTGGAAACACCATATATTTT. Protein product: CASSHSGGGSSGNTIYF.

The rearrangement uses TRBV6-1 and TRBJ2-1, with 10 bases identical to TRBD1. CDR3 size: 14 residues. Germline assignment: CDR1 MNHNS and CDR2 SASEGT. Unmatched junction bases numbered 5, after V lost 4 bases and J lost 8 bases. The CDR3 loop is CASSGQGATDEQFF. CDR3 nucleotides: TGTGCCAGCAGTGGACAGGGGGCGACGGATGAGCAGTTCTTC.